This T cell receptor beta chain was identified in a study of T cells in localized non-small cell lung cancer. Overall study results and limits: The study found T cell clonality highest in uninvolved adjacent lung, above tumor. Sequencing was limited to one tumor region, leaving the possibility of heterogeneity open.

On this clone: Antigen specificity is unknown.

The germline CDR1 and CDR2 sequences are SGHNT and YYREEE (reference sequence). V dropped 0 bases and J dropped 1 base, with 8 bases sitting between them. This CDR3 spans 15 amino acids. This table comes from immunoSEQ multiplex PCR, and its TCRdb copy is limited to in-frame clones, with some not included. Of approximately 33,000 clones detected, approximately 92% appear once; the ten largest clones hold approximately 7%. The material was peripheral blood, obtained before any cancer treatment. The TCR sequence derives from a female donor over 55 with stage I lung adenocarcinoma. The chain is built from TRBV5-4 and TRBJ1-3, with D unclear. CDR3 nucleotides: TGTGCCAGCAGCTTGGCCGGCCTATCTGGAAACACCATATATTTT. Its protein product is CASSLAGLSGNTIYF.